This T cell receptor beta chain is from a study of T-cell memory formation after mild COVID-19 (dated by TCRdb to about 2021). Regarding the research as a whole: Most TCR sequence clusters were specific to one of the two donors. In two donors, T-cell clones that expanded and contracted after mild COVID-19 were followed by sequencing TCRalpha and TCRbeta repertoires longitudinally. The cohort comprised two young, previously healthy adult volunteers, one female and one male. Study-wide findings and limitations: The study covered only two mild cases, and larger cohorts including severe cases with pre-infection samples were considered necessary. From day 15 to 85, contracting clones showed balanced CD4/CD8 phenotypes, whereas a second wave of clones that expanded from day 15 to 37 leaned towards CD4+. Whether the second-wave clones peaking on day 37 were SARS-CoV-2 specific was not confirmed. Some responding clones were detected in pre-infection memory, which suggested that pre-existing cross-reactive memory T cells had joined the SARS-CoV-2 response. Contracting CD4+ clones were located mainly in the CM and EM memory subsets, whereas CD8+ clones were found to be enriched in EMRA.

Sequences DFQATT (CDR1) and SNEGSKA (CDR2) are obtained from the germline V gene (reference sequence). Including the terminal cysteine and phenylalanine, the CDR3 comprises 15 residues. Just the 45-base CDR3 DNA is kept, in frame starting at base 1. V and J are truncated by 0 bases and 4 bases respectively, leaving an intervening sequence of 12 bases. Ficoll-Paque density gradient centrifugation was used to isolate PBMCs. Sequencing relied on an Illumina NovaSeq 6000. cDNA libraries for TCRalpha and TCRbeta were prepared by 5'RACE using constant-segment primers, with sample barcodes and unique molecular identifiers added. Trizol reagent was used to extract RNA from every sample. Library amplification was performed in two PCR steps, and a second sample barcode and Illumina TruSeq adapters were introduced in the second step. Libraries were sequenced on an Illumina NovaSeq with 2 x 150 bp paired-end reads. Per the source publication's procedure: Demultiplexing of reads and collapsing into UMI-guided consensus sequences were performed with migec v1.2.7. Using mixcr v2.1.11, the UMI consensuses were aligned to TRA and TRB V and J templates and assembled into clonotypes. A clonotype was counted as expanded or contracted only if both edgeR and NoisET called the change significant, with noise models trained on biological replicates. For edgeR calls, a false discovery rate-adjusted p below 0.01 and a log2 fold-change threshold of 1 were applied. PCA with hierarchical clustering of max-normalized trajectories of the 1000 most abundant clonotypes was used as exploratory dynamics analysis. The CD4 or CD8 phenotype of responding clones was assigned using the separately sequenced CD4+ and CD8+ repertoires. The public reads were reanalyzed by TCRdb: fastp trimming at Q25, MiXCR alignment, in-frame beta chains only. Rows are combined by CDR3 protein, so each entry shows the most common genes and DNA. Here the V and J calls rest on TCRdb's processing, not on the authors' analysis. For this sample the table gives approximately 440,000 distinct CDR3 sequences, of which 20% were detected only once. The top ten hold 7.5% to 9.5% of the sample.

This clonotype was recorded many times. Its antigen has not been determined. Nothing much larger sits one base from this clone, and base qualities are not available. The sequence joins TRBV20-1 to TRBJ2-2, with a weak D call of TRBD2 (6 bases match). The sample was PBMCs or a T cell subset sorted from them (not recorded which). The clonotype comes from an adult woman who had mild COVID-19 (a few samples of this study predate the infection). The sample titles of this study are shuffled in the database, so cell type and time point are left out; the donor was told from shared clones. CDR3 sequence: CSARDSRRGTGELFF. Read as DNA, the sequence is TGCAGTGCTAGAGATTCCAGGAGGGGCACCGGGGAGCTGTTTTTT.